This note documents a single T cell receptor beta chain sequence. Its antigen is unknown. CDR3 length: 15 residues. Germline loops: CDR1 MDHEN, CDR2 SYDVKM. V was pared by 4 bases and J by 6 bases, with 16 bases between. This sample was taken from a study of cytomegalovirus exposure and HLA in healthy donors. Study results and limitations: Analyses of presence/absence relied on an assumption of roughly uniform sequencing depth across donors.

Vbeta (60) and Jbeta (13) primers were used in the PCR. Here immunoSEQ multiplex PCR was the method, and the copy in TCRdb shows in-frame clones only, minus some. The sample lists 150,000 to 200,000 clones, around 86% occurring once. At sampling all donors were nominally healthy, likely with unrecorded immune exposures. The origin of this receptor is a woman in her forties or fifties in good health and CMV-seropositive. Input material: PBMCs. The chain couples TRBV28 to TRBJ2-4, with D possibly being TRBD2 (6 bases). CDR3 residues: CASSSLGGLINIQYF. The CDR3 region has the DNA TGTGCCAGCAGTTCCCTGGGGGGTTTGATAAACATTCAGTACTTC.